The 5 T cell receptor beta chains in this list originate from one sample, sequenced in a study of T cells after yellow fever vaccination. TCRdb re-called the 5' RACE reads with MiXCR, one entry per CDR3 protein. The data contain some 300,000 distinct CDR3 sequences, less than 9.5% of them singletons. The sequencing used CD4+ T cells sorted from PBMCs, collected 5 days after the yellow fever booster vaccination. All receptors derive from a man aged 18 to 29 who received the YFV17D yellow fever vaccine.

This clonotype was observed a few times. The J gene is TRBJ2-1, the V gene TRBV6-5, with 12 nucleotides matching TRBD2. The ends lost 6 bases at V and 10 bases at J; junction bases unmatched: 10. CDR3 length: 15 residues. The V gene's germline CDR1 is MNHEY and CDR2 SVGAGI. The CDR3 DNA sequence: TGTGCCAGCAGCTCAACGACTAGCGGGGGAGGGGAGCAGTTCTTC. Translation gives CASSSTTSGGGEQFF.

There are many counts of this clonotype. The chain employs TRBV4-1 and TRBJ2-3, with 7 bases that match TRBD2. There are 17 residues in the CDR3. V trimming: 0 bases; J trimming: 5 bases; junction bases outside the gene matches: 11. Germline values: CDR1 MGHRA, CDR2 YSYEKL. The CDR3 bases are TGCGCCAGCAGCCAAGATCATCGGCGGGGGACGGGAGATACGCAGTATTTT. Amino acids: CASSQDHRRGTGDTQYF.

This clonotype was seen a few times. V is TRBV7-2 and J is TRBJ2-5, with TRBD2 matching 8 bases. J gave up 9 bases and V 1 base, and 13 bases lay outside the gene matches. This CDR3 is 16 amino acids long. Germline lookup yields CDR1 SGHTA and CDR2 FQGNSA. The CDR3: CASSLVGGGPNLAQYF. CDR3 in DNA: TGTGCCAGCAGCTTAGTGGGCGGGGGGCCCAATTTGGCCCAGTACTTC.

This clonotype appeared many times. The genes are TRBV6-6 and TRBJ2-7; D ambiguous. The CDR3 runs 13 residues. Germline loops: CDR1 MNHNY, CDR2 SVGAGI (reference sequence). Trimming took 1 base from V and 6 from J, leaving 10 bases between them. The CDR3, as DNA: TGTGCCAGCAGTTACTTGGGGTTCAGCGAGCAGTACGTC. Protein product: CASSYLGFSEQYV.

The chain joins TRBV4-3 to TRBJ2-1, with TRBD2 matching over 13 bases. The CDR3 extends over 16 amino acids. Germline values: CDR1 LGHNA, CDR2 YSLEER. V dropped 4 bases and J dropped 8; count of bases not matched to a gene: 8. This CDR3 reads CASSLGTSGIGDEQFF. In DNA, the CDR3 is TGCGCCAGCAGCCTTGGGACTAGCGGGATTGGGGATGAGCAGTTCTTC.